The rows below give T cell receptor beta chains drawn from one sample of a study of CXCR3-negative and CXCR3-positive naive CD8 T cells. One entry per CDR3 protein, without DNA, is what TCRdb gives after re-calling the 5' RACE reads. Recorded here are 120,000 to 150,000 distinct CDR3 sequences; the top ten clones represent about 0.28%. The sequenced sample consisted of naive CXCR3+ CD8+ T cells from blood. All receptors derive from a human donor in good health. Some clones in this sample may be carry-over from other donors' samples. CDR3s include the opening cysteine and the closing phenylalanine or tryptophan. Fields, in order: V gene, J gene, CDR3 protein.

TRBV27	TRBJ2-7	CASSSAGTSYEQYF
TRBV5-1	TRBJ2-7	CASSTNPGQNYEQYF
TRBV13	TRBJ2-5	CASSARGISGQETQYF
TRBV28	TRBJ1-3	CASSFRFSKPGNTIYF
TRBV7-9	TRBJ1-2	CASSGQDLHYGYTF
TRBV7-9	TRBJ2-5	CASSLMPTEETQYF
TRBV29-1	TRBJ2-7	CSVEDGTGEANEQYF
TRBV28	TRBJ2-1	CASSTRLAGEVYNEQFF
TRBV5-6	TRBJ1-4	CASSSGPLGGGVGNEKLFF
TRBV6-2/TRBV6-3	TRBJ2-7	CAIRTPGALSYEQYF